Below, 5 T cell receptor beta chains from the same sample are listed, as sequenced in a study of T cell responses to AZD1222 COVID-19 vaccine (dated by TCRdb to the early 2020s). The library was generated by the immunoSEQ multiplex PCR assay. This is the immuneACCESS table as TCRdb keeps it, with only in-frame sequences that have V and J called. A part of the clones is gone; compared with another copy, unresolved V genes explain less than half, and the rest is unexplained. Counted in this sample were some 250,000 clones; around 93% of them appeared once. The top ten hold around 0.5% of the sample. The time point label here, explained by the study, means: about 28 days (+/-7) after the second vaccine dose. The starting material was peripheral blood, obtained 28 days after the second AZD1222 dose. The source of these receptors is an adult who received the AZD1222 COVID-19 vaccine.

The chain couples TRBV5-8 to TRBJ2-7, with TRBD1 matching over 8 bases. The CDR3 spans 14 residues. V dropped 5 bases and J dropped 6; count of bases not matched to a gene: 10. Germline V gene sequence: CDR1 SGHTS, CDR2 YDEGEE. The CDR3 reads CASRVWTGSAEQYF. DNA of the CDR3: TGTGCCAGCAGAGTCTGGACAGGGTCCGCCGAGCAGTACTTC. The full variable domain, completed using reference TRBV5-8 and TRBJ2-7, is EAGVTQSPTHLIKTRGQQATLRCSPISGHTSVYWYQQALGLGLQFLLWYDEGEERNRGNFPPRFSGRQFPNYSSELNVNALELEDSALYLCASRVWTGSAEQYFGPGTRLTVT.

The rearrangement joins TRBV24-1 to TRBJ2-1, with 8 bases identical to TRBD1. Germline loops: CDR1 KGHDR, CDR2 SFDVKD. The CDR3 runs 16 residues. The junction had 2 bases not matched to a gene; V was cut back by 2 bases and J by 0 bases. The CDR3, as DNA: TGTGCCACCAGTGATTCCGGACAGGGCTCCTACAATGAGCAGTTCTTC. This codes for CATSDSGQGSYNEQFF.

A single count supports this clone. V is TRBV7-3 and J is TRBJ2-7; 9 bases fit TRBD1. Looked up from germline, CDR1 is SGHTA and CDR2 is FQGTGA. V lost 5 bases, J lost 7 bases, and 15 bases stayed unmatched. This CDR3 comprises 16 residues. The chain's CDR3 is CASSLQPGQGVREQYF. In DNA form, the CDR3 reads TGTGCCAGCAGCCTCCAACCGGGACAGGGTGTAAGAGAGCAGTACTTC.

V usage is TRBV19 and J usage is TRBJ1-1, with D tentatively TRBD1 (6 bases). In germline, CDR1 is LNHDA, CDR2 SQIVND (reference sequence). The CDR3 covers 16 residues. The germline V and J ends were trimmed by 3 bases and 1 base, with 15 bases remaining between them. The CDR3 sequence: CASSIGGGNRNTEAFF. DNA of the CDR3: TGTGCCAGTAGTATTGGCGGGGGCAATAGGAACACTGAAGCTTTCTTT.

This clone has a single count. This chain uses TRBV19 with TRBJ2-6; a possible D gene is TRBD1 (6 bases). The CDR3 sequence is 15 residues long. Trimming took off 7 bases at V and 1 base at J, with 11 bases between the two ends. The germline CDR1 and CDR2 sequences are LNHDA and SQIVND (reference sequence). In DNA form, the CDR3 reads TGTGCCAGTATAGACAGGAGATCTGGGGCCAACGTCCTGACTTTC. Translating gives CASIDRRSGANVLTF.